The sequence of this TCR beta chain was determined in a study of CD4 and CD8 cells across lung adenocarcinoma regions. The patients had localized lung adenocarcinoma, a non-small cell subtype. TCRdb called the PCR reads again in MiXCR, with one record for every CDR3 protein. This table holds some 19,000 distinct CDR3 sequences, roughly 50% found once. Material: CD8+ T cells from the center of a lung tumor. The origin of this receptor is a female donor with lung adenocarcinoma. The CD4 and CD8 labels of this study may be unreliable.

DNA of the CDR3: TGTGCCAGCAGTCCCACAAGGGGGACTACACAGTTCTTC. Amino acid sequence: CASSPTRGTTQFF. The V call is TRBV27, the J call TRBJ2-5; TRBD2 is a possible D gene (7 bases). The J call may be mistaken, given a closer DNA end match to TRBJ2-1. This CDR3 has 13 residues. The germline CDR1 and CDR2 sequences are MNHEY and SMNVEV (reference sequence).